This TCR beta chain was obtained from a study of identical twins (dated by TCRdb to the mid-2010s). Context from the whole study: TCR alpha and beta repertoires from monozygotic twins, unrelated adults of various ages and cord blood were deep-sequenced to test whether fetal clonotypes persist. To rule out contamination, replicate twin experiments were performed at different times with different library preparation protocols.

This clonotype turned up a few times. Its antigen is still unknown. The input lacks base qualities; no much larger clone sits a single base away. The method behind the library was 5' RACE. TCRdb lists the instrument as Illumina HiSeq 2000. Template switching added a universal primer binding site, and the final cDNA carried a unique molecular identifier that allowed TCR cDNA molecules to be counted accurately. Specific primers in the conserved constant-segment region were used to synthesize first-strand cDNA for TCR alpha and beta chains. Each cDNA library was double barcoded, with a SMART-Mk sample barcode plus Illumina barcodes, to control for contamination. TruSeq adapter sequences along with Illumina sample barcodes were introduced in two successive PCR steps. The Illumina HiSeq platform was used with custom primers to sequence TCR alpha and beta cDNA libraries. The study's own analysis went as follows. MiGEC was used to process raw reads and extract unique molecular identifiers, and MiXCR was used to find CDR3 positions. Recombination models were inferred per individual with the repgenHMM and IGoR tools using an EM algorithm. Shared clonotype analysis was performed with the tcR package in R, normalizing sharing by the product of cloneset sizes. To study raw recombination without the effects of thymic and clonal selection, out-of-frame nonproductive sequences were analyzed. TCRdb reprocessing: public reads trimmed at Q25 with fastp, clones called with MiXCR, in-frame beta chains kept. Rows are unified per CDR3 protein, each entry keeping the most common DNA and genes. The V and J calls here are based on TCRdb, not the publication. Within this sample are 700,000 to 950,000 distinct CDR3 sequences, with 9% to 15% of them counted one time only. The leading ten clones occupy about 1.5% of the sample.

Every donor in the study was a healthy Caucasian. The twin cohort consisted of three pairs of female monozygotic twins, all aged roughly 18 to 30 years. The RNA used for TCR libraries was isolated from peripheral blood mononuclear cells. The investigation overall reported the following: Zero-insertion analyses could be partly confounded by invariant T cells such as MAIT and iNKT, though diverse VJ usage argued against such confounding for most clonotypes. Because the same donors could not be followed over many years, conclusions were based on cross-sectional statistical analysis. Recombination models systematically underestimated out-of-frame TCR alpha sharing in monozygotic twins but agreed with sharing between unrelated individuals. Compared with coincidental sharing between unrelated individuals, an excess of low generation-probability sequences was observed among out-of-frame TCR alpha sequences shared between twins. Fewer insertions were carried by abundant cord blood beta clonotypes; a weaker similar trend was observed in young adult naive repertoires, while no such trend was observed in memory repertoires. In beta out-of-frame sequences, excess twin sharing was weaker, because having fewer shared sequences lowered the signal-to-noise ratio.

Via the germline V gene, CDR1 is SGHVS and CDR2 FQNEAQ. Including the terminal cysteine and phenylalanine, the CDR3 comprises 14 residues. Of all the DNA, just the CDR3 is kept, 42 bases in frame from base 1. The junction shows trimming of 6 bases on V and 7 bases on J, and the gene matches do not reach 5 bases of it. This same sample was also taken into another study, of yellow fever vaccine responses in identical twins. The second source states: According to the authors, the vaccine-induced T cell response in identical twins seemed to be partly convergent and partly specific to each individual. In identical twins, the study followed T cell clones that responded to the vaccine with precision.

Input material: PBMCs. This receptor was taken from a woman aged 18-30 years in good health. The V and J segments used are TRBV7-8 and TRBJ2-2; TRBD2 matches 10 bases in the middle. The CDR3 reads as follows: CASRGTSVGGELFF. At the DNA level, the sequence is TGTGCCAGCAGGGGGACTAGCGTCGGCGGGGAGCTGTTTTTT.